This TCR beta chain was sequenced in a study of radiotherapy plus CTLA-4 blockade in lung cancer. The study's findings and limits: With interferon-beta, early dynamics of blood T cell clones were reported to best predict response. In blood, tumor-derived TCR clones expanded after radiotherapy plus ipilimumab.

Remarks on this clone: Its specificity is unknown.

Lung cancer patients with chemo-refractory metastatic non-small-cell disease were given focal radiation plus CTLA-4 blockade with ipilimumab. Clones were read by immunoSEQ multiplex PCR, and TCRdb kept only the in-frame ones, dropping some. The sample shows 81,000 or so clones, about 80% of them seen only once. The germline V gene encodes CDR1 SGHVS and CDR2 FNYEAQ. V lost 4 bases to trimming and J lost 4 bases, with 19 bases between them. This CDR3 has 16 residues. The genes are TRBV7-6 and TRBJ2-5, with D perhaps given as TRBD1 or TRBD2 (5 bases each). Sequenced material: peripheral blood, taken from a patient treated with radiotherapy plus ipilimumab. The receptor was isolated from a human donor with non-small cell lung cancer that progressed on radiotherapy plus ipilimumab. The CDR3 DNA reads TGTGCCAGCAGCTCTCCCTTCCGGGGCTCCCTAGAGACCCAGTACTTC. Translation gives CASSSPFRGSLETQYF.